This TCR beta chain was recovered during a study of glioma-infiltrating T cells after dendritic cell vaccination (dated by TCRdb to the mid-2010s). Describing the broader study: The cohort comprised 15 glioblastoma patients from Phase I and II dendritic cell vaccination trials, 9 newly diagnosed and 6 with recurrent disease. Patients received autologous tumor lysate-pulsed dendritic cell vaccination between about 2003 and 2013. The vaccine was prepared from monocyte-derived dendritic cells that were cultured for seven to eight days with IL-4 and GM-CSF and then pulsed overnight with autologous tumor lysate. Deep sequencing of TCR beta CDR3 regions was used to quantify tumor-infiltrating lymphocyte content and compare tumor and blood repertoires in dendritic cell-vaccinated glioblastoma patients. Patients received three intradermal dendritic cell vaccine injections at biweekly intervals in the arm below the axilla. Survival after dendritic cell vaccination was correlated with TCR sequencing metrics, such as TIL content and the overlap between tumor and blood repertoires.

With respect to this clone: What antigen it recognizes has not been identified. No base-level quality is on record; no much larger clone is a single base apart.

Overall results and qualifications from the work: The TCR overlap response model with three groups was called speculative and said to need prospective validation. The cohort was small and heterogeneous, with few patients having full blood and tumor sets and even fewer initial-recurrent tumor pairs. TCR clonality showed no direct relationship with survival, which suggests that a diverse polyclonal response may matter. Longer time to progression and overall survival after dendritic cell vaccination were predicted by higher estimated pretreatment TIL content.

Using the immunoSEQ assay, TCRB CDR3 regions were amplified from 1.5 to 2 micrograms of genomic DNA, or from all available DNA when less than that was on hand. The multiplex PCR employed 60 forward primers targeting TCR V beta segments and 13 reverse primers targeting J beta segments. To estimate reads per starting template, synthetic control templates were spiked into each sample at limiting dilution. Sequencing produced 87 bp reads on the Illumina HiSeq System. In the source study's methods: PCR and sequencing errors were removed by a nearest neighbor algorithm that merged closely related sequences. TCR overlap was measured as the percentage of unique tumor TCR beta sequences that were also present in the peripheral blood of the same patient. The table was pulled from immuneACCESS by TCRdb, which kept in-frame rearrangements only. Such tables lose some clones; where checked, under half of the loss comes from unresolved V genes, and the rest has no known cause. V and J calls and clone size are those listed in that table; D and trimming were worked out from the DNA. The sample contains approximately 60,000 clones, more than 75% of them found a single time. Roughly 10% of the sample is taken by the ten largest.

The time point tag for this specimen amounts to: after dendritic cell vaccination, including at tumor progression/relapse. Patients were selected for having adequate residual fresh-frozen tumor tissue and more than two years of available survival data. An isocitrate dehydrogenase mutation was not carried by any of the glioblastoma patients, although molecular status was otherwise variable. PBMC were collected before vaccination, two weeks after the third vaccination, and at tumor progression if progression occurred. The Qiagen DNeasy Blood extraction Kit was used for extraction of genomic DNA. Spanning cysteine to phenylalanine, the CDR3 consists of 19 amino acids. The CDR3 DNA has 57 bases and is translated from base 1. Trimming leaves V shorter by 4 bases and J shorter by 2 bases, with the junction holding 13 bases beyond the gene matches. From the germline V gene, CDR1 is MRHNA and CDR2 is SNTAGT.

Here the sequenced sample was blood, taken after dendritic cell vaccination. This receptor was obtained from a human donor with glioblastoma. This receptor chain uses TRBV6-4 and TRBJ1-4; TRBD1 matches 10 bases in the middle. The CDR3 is CASSVLPGQGLETNEKLFF. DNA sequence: TGTGCCAGCAGTGTCCTCCCGGGACAGGGGCTGGAGACTAATGAAAAACTGTTTTTT.